Detailed here is one TCR beta chain. The data stem from a study of CD8 T cells in Susac syndrome. Trimming shortened V by 7 bases and J by 9 bases, and 12 bases separated the two germline ends. CDR1 is MNHNY, CDR2 SVGAGI, per germline (reference sequence). This CDR3 contains 11 residues. Random hexamers were used to reverse transcribe roughly 0.45 to 1 ug of RNA. The immunoSEQ assay covered 54 Vbeta and 13 Jbeta segments for CDR3. Using its own MiXCR run on the immunoSEQ multiplex PCR reads, TCRdb lists one record per CDR3 protein. The table includes about 190,000 distinct CDR3 sequences, 85% to 95% detected once.

The V call is TRBV6-6, the J call TRBJ2-5, with TRBD1 as a possible D gene (6 bases). Material: CD4+ T cells from PBMCs. The receptor was isolated from a human donor in good health. CDR3 amino acids: CASTEEGAQYF. The CDR3 nucleotides are TGTGCCAGCACCGAAGAGGGGGCCCAGTACTTC.